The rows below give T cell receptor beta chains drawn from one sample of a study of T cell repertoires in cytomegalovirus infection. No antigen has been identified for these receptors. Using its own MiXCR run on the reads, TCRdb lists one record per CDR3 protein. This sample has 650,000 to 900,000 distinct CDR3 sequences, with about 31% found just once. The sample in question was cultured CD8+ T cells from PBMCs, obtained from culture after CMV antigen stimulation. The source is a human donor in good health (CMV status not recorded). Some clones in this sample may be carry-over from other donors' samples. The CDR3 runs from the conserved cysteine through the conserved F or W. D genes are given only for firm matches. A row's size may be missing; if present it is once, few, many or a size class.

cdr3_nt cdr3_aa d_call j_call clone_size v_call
TGTGCCAGCAGTTATTTACACCATGGCGATGAGCAGTTCTTC CASSYLHHGDEQFF NA TRBJ2-1 few TRBV6-6
TGTGCCAGCGGGGCGGCATTAACTAATGGCTACACCTTC CASGAALTNGYTF NA TRBJ1-2 many TRBV7-9
TGTGCCAGCAGCCGTATCCGGGACGGGGGGTCCTACGAGCAGTACTTC CASSRIRDGGSYEQYF TRBD2 TRBJ2-7 NA TRBV7-6
TGTGCCAGCGGACAGGGGGCAGACACTGAAGCTTTCTTT CASGQGADTEAFF TRBD1 TRBJ1-1 NA TRBV6-8
TGCAGTGCACAAACGGGAGACGCGGGGGAAAAACTGTTTTTT CSAQTGDAGEKLFF NA TRBJ1-4 NA TRBV20-1
TGTGCCAGCAGCCGCGGGGGGGCGAGGGTCGATGAGCAGTTCTTC CASSRGGARVDEQFF TRBD2 TRBJ2-1 few TRBV7-6
TGTGCCAGCAGTTACGGGGGGGCTGAATGGTACTTC CASSYGGAEWYF NA TRBJ2-5 NA TRBV6-2/TRBV6-3
TGTGCCAGCAGTGGAGGGGTAGCGGGGGGTCCGGGGACCGGGGAGCTGTTTTTT CASSGGVAGGPGTGELFF TRBD2 TRBJ2-2 few TRBV25-1
TGCAGCGGGGGGACAGGGGTCCCTGAAGCTTTCTTT CSGGTGVPEAFF TRBD1 TRBJ1-1 NA TRBV29-1
TGTGCCAGCCGACGGGGGCCGGACACCGGGGAGCTGTTTTTT CASRRGPDTGELFF NA TRBJ2-2 few TRBV6-6
TGTGCCAGCAGTCCCTGGAGTCAAGGAGAAGCTTTCTTT CASSPWSQGEAFF NA TRBJ1-1 few TRBV6-5
TGTGCCAGCAGCCTTACTAGCCCCACCGGGGAGCTGTTTTTT CASSLTSPTGELFF NA TRBJ2-2 many TRBV7-2
TGTGCCAGCAGTTTTGGGACACCGGGGGTAGATACGCAGTATTTT CASSFGTPGVDTQYF NA TRBJ2-3 NA TRBV27
TGTGCCAGCAGCTTAGCAGCGGGTGGGAATGAGCAGTTCTTC CASSLAAGGNEQFF NA TRBJ2-1 NA TRBV11-3
TGTGCCAGCAGCTACGGACTAGCGGGGGCCCCGGGAGGGGAGCTGTTTTTT CASSYGLAGAPGGELFF TRBD2 TRBJ2-2 many TRBV7-2
TGTGCCATCAGCACAGGGGGAAACACCGGGGAGCTGTTTTTT CAISTGGNTGELFF TRBD1 TRBJ2-2 NA TRBV10-3
TGTGCCAGCAGTCCCCCGGATACACCGTTTAACTATGGCTACACCTTC CASSPPDTPFNYGYTF NA TRBJ1-2 NA TRBV6-6
TGTGCCAGCAGTGACAGGACGAACGACAATGAGCAGTTCTTC CASSDRTNDNEQFF NA TRBJ2-1 many TRBV6-1
TGTGCCAGCAGCTATACAGGGTCTGGGGCCAACGTCCTGACTTTC CASSYTGSGANVLTF NA TRBJ2-6 NA TRBV7-6
TGCAGTGCTAGAGGACTAGCCCAGGCAGATACGCAGTATTTT CSARGLAQADTQYF TRBD2 TRBJ2-3 NA TRBV20-1
TGTGCCAGTAGTCGACGGGGCCACTACAATGAGCAGTTCTTC CASSRRGHYNEQFF NA TRBJ2-1 NA TRBV19
TGTGCCAGCAGCGCCCACCCCCGTGGGGGCAGCGGTGGCTACACCTTC CASSAHPRGGSGGYTF NA TRBJ1-2 NA TRBV9